This T cell receptor beta chain derives from a study of T-cell reconstitution after alpha-beta-depleted transplantation in children. Germline-derived CDR1 and CDR2 are DFQATT and SNEGSKA (reference sequence). V lost 3 bases to trimming and J lost 8 bases, with 20 bases between them. This CDR3 comprises 15 residues. The TCRbeta library incorporated unique molecular identifiers. From the PCR reads, TCRdb called clonotypes with MiXCR, one entry per CDR3 protein. The sample consists of 670,000 or so distinct CDR3 sequences, around 14% of them appearing once. This clonotype was detected many times. J is TRBJ2-4 and V is TRBV20-1, with D perhaps matching TRBD1 (6 bases). The TCR comes from a girl aged 2 to 9 with congenital amegakaryocytic thrombocytopenia, due to receive a stem cell transplant. This material consisted of PBMCs, taken before TCRalphabeta/CD19-depleted stem cell transplant. In DNA, the CDR3 is TGCAGTGCTAGTGGCCAGGACAGCCTACGGGACATTCAGTACTTC. Translated, it gives CSASGQDSLRDIQYF.